The next 2 T cell receptor beta chains were all read from a single sample in a study of T cells in women clearing cervical HPV infection. This table comes from immunoSEQ multiplex PCR, and its TCRdb copy is limited to in-frame clones, with some not included. The specimen's table records approximately 39,000 clones. Material: blood buffy coat. These receptors were taken from a woman aged 18-69 years with a cervical HPV16 infection that either progressed to CIN3+ or cleared (not recorded which).

Concerning this clone itself: The sequence runs out 3 residues before the end of the CDR3; the remainder is reconstructed from the germline J gene. The rearrangement joins TRBV20-1 to TRBJ2-2; the D gene is possibly TRBD1 (6 bases). Germline V gives CDR1 DFQATT, CDR2 SNEGSKA (reference sequence). The CDR3 spans 13 residues. CDR3 bases read: TGCAGTGCCAAACAGGGAAGTGGGGAAAAG. Its translation: CSAKQGSGEK. The whole CDR3 sequence reads CSAKQGSGEKLFF.

To note about this clone: The read falls 3 residues short of the CDR3 end, and the missing part is taken from the germline J gene. The sample has other DNA sequences that encode this CDR3 too. The gene calls are TRBV2 and TRBJ2-1; 12 bases align to TRBD1. The CDR3 consists of 16 residues. Germline trimming cut 4 bases from V and 7 bases from J; bases unmatched to any gene: 8. Germline CDR1 SNHLY, CDR2 FYNNEI. The part of the CDR3 DNA that was read is TGTGCCAGCAGTGTACTTCGGGACAGGGGGCAGAATGAG. It yields the protein CASSVLRDRGQNE. The CDR3 in full is CASSVLRDRGQNEQFF.